These 23 T cell receptor beta chains were sequenced from one sample in a study of shared clonotypes between healthy human individuals. Profiling relied on immunoSEQ multiplex PCR, and the TCRdb table lists in-frame clones only, not all of them. The table includes more than 2,000,000 clones, approximately 94% detected once. The sequencing sample was made of naive CD4+ T cells sorted from blood. As for subset: CD45RA+ positively selected. The receptor set was obtained from a man in his late teens or twenties in good health.

As to this clone: In the same sample, other DNA sequences code for this CDR3. The chain couples TRBV11-2 to TRBJ2-3; 12 bases fit TRBD2. V dropped 4 bases and J dropped 2; count of bases not matched to a gene: 4. The germline CDR1 and CDR2 sequences are SGHAT and FQNNGV. This CDR3 is 16 amino acids long. CDR3: CASSSGLAGLTDTQYF. CDR3 sequence (DNA): TGTGCCAGCAGCTCTGGACTAGCGGGGCTCACAGATACGCAGTATTTT.

The chain has TRBV5-6 and TRBJ1-2; no clear D. Trimming removed 0 bases from V and 0 bases from J, with 9 bases in between. The CDR3 consists of 15 residues. Germline V gene lookup returns CDR1 SGHDT and CDR2 YYEEEE. The CDR3 sequence: CASSLGGIANYGYTF. CDR3 nucleotides: TGTGCCAGCAGCTTGGGAGGGATCGCTAACTATGGCTACACCTTC.

This chain links TRBV5-1 with TRBJ2-2; a possible D gene is TRBD1 (6 bases). Germline CDR1 reads SGHRS; CDR2 reads YFSETQ. With 1 base removed from V and 9 bases from J, the gap between germline ends came to 16 bases. CDR3 length: 15 residues. This chain's CDR3 is CASSLSGTPDRELFF. The DNA for the CDR3 is TGCGCCAGCAGCTTGTCGGGGACACCGGACCGGGAGCTGTTTTTT.

The V and J genes are TRBV6-5 and TRBJ2-4, with 9 bases identical to TRBD2. Trimming at V came to 5 bases and at J to 4 bases, leaving 6 bases not matched to a gene. This CDR3 region has 15 residues. Per germline, CDR1 MNHEY and CDR2 SVGAGI. In DNA form, the CDR3 reads TGTGCCAGCAGTCGACTAGCGGATAAAAAAAACATTCAGTACTTC. This encodes CASSRLADKKNIQYF.

The rearrangement links TRBV5-1 to TRBJ2-7; 7 nucleotides match TRBD1. Germline CDR1 and CDR2: SGHRS and YFSETQ. The CDR3 contains 15 residues. V lost 0 bases and J lost 10; bases outside the gene matches: 13. The CDR3 is CASSLGSGQRFEQYF. The CDR3 bases are TGCGCCAGCAGCTTGGGGTCGGGACAGAGATTCGAACAGTACTTC.

The CDR3 protein is CASSLRSSGTGELFF. Written as DNA, the CDR3 is TGTGCCAGCAGTCTTCGTTCTAGCGGCACCGGGGAGCTGTTTTTT. V and J are TRBV6-6 and TRBJ2-2, with 7 bases identical to TRBD2. CDR1 and CDR2 (germline): MNHNY, SVGAGI (reference sequence). V gave up 5 bases and J gave up 4 bases; unmatched junction bases: 7. The CDR3 is 15 amino acids.

The V and J genes are TRBV30 and TRBJ1-1; possibly TRBD1 for D (6 bases). Deletions cut 2 bases from V and 5 bases from J, with 15 bases between. Germline CDR1 and CDR2: GTSNPN and SVGIG (reference sequence). There are 14 residues in the CDR3. The CDR3 loop reads CAWSPQGKDTEAFF. As DNA, the CDR3 is TGTGCCTGGAGTCCCCAGGGGAAAGATACTGAAGCTTTCTTT.

The chain employs TRBV6-6 and TRBJ1-2; the D is unclear. V lost 6 bases, J lost 3 bases, and 11 bases lay in between. This CDR3 is built from 13 residues. Germline-derived CDR1 and CDR2 are MNHNY and SVGAGI (reference sequence). CDR3: CASRPEVHYGYTF. CDR3 nucleotide sequence: TGTGCCAGCAGGCCCGAGGTGCACTATGGCTACACCTTC.

The chain couples TRBV28 to TRBJ1-5, with 8 positions matching TRBD1. Losses at the gene ends were 2 bases for V and 1 base for J; bases not matched to a gene: 4. CDR1 and CDR2 from the germline V gene are MDHEN and SYDVKM. The CDR3 consists of 16 residues. CDR3 region: CASSLQGARSNQPQHF. The DNA for the CDR3 is TGTGCCAGCAGTTTACAGGGGGCTAGGAGCAATCAGCCCCAGCATTTT.

The rearrangement joins TRBV6-6 to TRBJ1-1; D is possibly TRBD1 (5 bases). This CDR3 comprises 12 residues. The germline CDR1 and CDR2 sequences are MNHNY and SVGAGI (reference sequence). Trimming shortened V by 0 bases and J by 14 bases, and 13 bases separated the two germline ends. The CDR3 DNA follows: TGTGCCAGCAGTTACTCAGGGGCCCCGGGATTCTTT. Its protein product is CASSYSGAPGFF.

This chain links TRBV19 with TRBJ1-4, with D possibly TRBD1 on 5 matching bases. The CDR3 length is 15 residues. Germline CDR1 and CDR2: LNHDA and SQIVND (reference sequence). Trimming took 3 bases from V and 11 from J, leaving 19 bases between them. The CDR3 here is CASSISRGGVGKLFF. The CDR3, as DNA: TGTGCCAGTAGTATTTCTAGGGGTGGCGTCGGGAAACTGTTTTTT.

This clone was counted a single time. V and J are TRBV21-1 and TRBJ2-7; TRBD2, the D gene given by the table, was not confirmed from the DNA. TRBV21-1 corresponds to a pseudogene. The length of the CDR3 is 19 residues. CDR3 sequence (DNA): TGTGCCAGCAGCTACCGACTAGCGGGAGGCCCCCCTACTTTTTACGAGCAGTACTTC. Amino acid sequence: CASSYRLAGGPPTFYEQYF.

The chain uses TRBV5-8 and TRBJ2-7; 7 nucleotides align to TRBD1. The V gene's germline CDR1 is SGHTS and CDR2 YDEGEE. This CDR3 spans 16 amino acids. The V gene end was trimmed by 4 bases and the J gene end by 4 bases; junction bases not matched to a gene: 14. The CDR3, as DNA: TGTGCCAGCAGCGTCGTGGGTAGGGGGCGCTTATACGAGCAGTACTTC. Translation gives CASSVVGRGRLYEQYF.

This clone has just one count. This rearrangement joins TRBV5-4 to TRBJ2-1, with D unclear. The V gene lost 2 bases and the J gene lost 9 bases, with 9 bases spanning the gap. This CDR3 has 12 residues. In germline, CDR1 is SGHNT, CDR2 YYREEE (reference sequence). This chain's CDR3 is CASSFGSSEQFF. Here the CDR3 DNA reads TGTGCCAGCAGCTTTGGGTCTTCTGAGCAGTTCTTC.

The V gene is TRBV10-3, the J gene TRBJ2-5, with a possible D match to TRBD2 (6 bases). Germline loops: CDR1 ENHRY, CDR2 SYGVKD. The V and J ends lost 3 bases and 1 base respectively, with 9 bases between them. This CDR3 spans 14 amino acids. As DNA, the CDR3 is TGTGCCATCAGTGACGGCGGGGCCCAAGAGACCCAGTACTTC. Amino acids: CAISDGGAQETQYF.

Concerning this clone: Other DNA variants within this sample encode the same CDR3. CDR3 in DNA: TGCGCCAGCAGCGGGGAGAACTATGGCTACACCTTC. It translates to CASSGENYGYTF. V gene TRBV5-1 combines with J gene TRBJ1-2; D is unresolved. Trimming shortened V by 4 bases and J by 2 bases, and 6 bases separated the two germline ends. Germline CDR1 reads SGHRS; CDR2 reads YFSETQ. The CDR3 sequence is 12 residues long. Full variable domain (rest looked up from reference TRBV5-1 and TRBJ1-2): KAGVTQTPRYLIKTRGQQVTLSCSPISGHRSVSWYQQTPGQGLQFLFEYFSETQRNKGNFPGRFSGRQFSNSRSEMNVSTLELGDSALYLCASSGENYGYTFGSGTRLTVV.

The V gene is TRBV11-2, the J gene TRBJ2-5, with D perhaps TRBD2 (5 bases). Germline V gene lookup returns CDR1 SGHAT and CDR2 FQNNGV. V lost 5 bases to trimming and J lost 3 bases, with 13 bases between them. This CDR3 comprises 14 residues. CDR3: CASSPREREETQYF. Written as DNA, the CDR3 is TGTGCCAGCAGCCCGAGGGAACGGGAAGAGACCCAGTACTTC.

This clone was seen only once. The chain links TRBV5-4 to TRBJ2-1; D perhaps matches TRBD2 (5 bases). The germline V gene encodes CDR1 SGHNT and CDR2 YYREEE (reference sequence). This CDR3 is 14 amino acids long. The ends were cut back, 2 bases at V and 7 bases at J, with 13 bases in the middle. The CDR3 is CASSFGWEHNEQFF. CDR3 bases: TGTGCCAGCAGCTTCGGGTGGGAGCATAATGAGCAGTTCTTC.

The CDR3 DNA reads as TGCGCCAGCAGGGTAGACAGCTTTAGCGAGCAGTACTTC. It specifies CASRVDSFSEQYF. The chain recombines TRBV10-2 with TRBJ2-7; D may be TRBD1 (5 bases). The CDR3 has 13 residues. V dropped 6 bases and J dropped 6 bases, with 15 bases sitting between them. Looked up from germline, CDR1 is WSHSY and CDR2 is SAAADI.

The count of this clone is one. V gene TRBV4-1 combines with J gene TRBJ1-4; 8 bases are a match to TRBD1. Germline V lookup: CDR1 MGHRA, CDR2 YSYEKL. The CDR3 consists of 16 residues. Losses at the gene ends were 5 bases for V and 8 bases for J; bases not matched to a gene: 13. The CDR3 nucleotides are TGCGCCAGCAGCACGTCCATCCAACAGGGGGGGGAAAAACTGTTTTTT. This gives the protein CASSTSIQQGGEKLFF.

The rearrangement links TRBV5-1 to TRBJ1-1; D is unclear. CDR1 is SGHRS and CDR2 is YFSETQ in the germline V gene. This CDR3 contains 16 residues. V dropped 0 bases and J dropped 3 bases, with 15 bases sitting between them. The CDR3 DNA reads TGCGCCAGCAGCTTGGTTGTCGGAGACACCCACACTGAAGCTTTCTTT. It codes for CASSLVVGDTHTEAFF.

The chain has TRBV2 and TRBJ1-2; 8 bases match TRBD1. The CDR3 has 16 residues. With 3 bases clipped from V and 3 bases from J, the junction kept 9 bases outside the gene matches. Germline V gene data show CDR1 as SNHLY and CDR2 as FYNNEI. CDR3: CASSEQGAYLYYGYTF. In nucleotides, the CDR3 is TGTGCCAGCAGTGAGCAGGGGGCATATCTTTACTATGGCTACACCTTC.

This chain joins TRBV5-4 and TRBJ2-2; the match to TRBD2 covers 7 bases. The CDR3 has 18 amino acids. J gave up 0 bases and V 0 bases, and 8 bases lay outside the gene matches. CDR1 and CDR2 from the germline V gene are SGHNT and YYREEE (reference sequence). DNA of the CDR3: TGTGCCAGCAGCTTGGGGGTTACTAGCGCCGCGAACACCGGGGAGCTGTTTTTT. Translation: CASSLGVTSAANTGELFF. Drawing the rest from reference TRBV5-4 and TRBJ2-2, the complete variable domain is ETGVTQSPTHLIKTRGQQVTLRCSSQSGHNTVSWYQQALGQGPQFIFQYYREEENGRGNFPPRFSGLQFPNYSSELNVNALELDDSALYLCASSLGVTSAANTGELFFGEGSRLTVL.